One and the same sample provided the 30 T cell receptor beta chains below, sequenced in a study of shared clonotypes between healthy human individuals. Generated by immunoSEQ multiplex PCR, the TCRdb table keeps only in-frame clones and is missing some. Of roughly 2.1 million clones listed, 90% to 95% are singletons. CD45RO negativity and positive selection for CCR7 defined naive CD8 cells, a population that excluded terminally differentiated effector memory CD45RA+ cells. Sequencing used naive CD8+ T cells from PBMCs. These receptor sequences come from a young man in good health. Some clones in this sample may be carry-over from other donors' samples.

Of note for this clone: The same CDR3 arises from other DNA sequences in this sample as well. This chain joins TRBV7-9 and TRBJ2-1; tentative D call: TRBD2 (6 bases). Germline values: CDR1 SEHNR, CDR2 FQNEAQ (reference sequence). The CDR3 runs to 15 residues. Trimming removed 0 bases from V and 3 bases from J, with 9 bases in between. The CDR3 DNA reads as TGTGCCAGCAGCTTAGCACCCGGGAGCTACAATGAGCAGTTCTTC. Its protein is CASSLAPGSYNEQFF.

A remark on this clone: At the DNA level, this CDR3 is encoded by other sequences in the same sample as well. The rearrangement links TRBV9 to TRBJ1-1; D ambiguous. The ends were cut back, 0 bases at V and 1 base at J, with 4 bases in the middle. Germline V gene data show CDR1 as SGDLS and CDR2 as YYNGEE. This CDR3 contains 13 residues. CDR3 sequence: CASSVGTNTEAFF. Here the CDR3 DNA reads TGTGCCAGCAGCGTAGGAACGAACACTGAAGCTTTCTTT.

This chain links TRBV11-2 with TRBJ2-1, with D tentatively TRBD1 (6 bases). V was cut by 5 bases and J by 10 bases, with 12 bases left in between. Germline V CDR1 and CDR2: SGHAT, FQNNGV. This CDR3 is 12 amino acids long. The CDR3 bases are TGTGCCAGCAGCACGCGACAGGCCGAGCAGTTCTTC. Translating gives CASSTRQAEQFF.

The rearrangement joins TRBV5-1 to TRBJ2-2; TRBD2 agrees at 10 bases. Germline lookup yields CDR1 SGHRS and CDR2 YFSETQ. V was clipped by 4 bases and J by 1 base; unmatched bases: 7. The CDR3 is made up of 17 amino acids. The CDR3 nucleotides are TGCGCCAGCAGCCAACGGGCTAGCGGGAGGAACACCGGGGAGCTGTTTTTT. Translation gives CASSQRASGRNTGELFF.

The V gene is TRBV9, the J gene TRBJ2-2; D tentatively reads TRBD1 or TRBD2 (5 bases each). V lost 1 base, J lost 5 bases, and 15 bases lay in between. The CDR3 extends over 16 amino acids. CDR1 is SGDLS, CDR2 YYNGEE, per germline. The CDR3 nucleotides are TGTGCCAGCAGCGTATCCCTGGGACCAAAGACCGGGGAGCTGTTTTTT. Protein: CASSVSLGPKTGELFF. Drawing the rest from reference TRBV9 and TRBJ2-2, the complete variable domain is DSGVTQTPKHLITATGQRVTLRCSPRSGDLSVYWYQQSLDQGLQFLIQYYNGEERAKGNILERFSAQQFPDLHSELNLSSLELGDSALYFCASSVSLGPKTGELFFGEGSRLTVL.

This chain connects TRBV29-1 to TRBJ2-1; D may be TRBD1 or TRBD2 (5 bases each). From germline, CDR1 is SQVTM and CDR2 ANQGSEA. This CDR3 is 12 amino acids long. Deletions cut 5 bases from V and 6 bases from J, with 11 bases between. The CDR3 DNA follows: TGCAGCGTTACCGGGACCACCAATGAGCAGTTCTTC. Translating gives CSVTGTTNEQFF.

The chain combines TRBV7-9 with TRBJ2-4; 13 bases are a match to TRBD2. The V gene's germline CDR1 is SEHNR and CDR2 FQNEAQ (reference sequence). V was clipped by 4 bases and J by 4 bases; unmatched bases: 7. The CDR3 loop spans 17 amino acids. The CDR3 loop is CASSSGLAGRTKNIQYF. The CDR3 region has the DNA TGTGCCAGCAGCTCGGGACTAGCGGGACGTACAAAAAACATTCAGTACTTC.

The genes are TRBV28 and TRBJ2-7; D is uncertain. CDR1 and CDR2 (germline): MDHEN, SYDVKM. V lost 4 bases and J lost 6, with 10 bases in between. The CDR3 is 12 residues long. The CDR3 is CASSSLSSEQYF. The CDR3 DNA is TGTGCCAGCAGTTCCCTCTCGAGCGAGCAGTACTTC.

The chain couples TRBV18 to TRBJ1-5; D is perhaps TRBD1 (6 bases). From germline, CDR1 is KGHSH and CDR2 LQKENI. This CDR3 has 16 residues. Trimming cost V 6 bases and J 0 bases, with 15 bases left between them. The CDR3: CASSRGQSYSNQPQHF. The CDR3 nucleotides are TGTGCCAGCTCCCGCGGACAGTCTTATAGCAATCAGCCCCAGCATTTT.

The chain couples TRBV2 to TRBJ1-5; D call uncertain. Germline V gives CDR1 SNHLY, CDR2 FYNNEI. The CDR3 totals 13 residues. The V gene lost 3 bases and the J gene lost 4 bases, with 7 bases spanning the gap. In DNA, the CDR3 is TGTGCCAGCAGTGAGACACAGAATCAGCCCCAGCATTTT. Translated: CASSETQNQPQHF.

The J gene is TRBJ1-1, the V gene TRBV10-1, with D tentatively TRBD1 (6 bases). The V end lost 2 bases, the J end lost 5 bases, and 6 bases lay between the germline ends. The CDR3 contains 12 residues. Germline loops: CDR1 WNHNN, CDR2 SYGVQD (reference sequence). The CDR3 DNA follows: TGCGCCAGCAGTGAGACAGGGACTGAAGCTTTCTTT. Protein sequence: CASSETGTEAFF.

The chain couples TRBV9 to TRBJ2-7, with a tentative D call TRBD1 (6 bases). This CDR3 is built from 13 residues. Germline V gene data show CDR1 as SGDLS and CDR2 as YYNGEE. Trimming left V 5 bases short and J 2 bases short, with 11 bases between. The CDR3 bases are TGTGCCAGCAGTGGACAGTCCCCCTACGAGCAGTACTTC. As protein: CASSGQSPYEQYF.

The chain carries TRBV19 and TRBJ2-2, with unresolved D. Trimming shortened V by 4 bases and J by 6 bases, and 12 bases separated the two germline ends. CDR1 LNHDA and CDR2 SQIVND come from the germline V gene (reference sequence). This CDR3 has 14 amino acids. The CDR3 DNA follows: TGTGCCAGTAGTACTACCCTCGAGCCCGGGGAGCTGTTTTTT. The encoded protein is CASSTTLEPGELFF. The entire variable domain, with the rest obtained from reference TRBV19 and TRBJ2-2, is as follows: DGGITQSPKYLFRKEGQNVTLSCEQNLNHDAMYWYRQDPGQGLRLIYYSQIVNDFQKGDIAEGYSVSREKKESFPLTVTSAQKNPTAFYLCASSTTLEPGELFFGEGSRLTVL.

J is TRBJ1-1 and V is TRBV7-6; D is possibly TRBD1 (5 bases). The V and J ends lost 5 bases and 0 bases respectively, with 22 bases between them. The CDR3 is 18 amino acids. Looked up from germline, CDR1 is SGHVS and CDR2 is FNYEAQ. The DNA for the CDR3 is TGTGCCAGCAGCCTTCGACAGACGTCATCCTTTATGAACACTGAAGCTTTCTTT. Its protein is CASSLRQTSSFMNTEAFF. The full variable domain, in which reference TRBV7-6 and TRBJ1-1 provide the parts outside the CDR3, is GAGVSQSPRYKVTKRGQDVALRCDPISGHVSLYWYRQALGQGPEFLTYFNYEAQQDKSGLPNDRFSAERPEGSISTLTIQRTEQRDSAMYRCASSLRQTSSFMNTEAFFGQGTRLTVV.

With respect to this clone: This sample also contains other DNA sequences that code for the same CDR3. The chain is built from TRBV27 and TRBJ2-1; 8 nucleotides match TRBD1. The J segment lost 2 bases and the V segment lost 5 bases, leaving 5 bases of the junction unmatched. The CDR3 spans 15 residues. Germline lookup yields CDR1 MNHEY and CDR2 SMNVEV (reference sequence). The CDR3 protein is CASSPRQGPYNEQFF. The CDR3 DNA reads as TGTGCCAGCAGTCCAAGACAGGGGCCCTACAATGAGCAGTTCTTC.

The chain's CDR3 is CASSPREGLYEQYF. CDR3 DNA sequence: TGTGCCAGCAGCCCCAGAGAGGGGTTGTACGAGCAGTACTTC. The chain is built from TRBV7-9 and TRBJ2-7; either TRBD1 or TRBD2 may supply D (5 bases each). Germline CDR1 is SEHNR and CDR2 is FQNEAQ (reference sequence). CDR3 length: 14 residues. The V end lost 5 bases, the J end lost 4 bases, and 15 bases lay between the germline ends. Drawing the rest from reference TRBV7-9 and TRBJ2-7, the complete variable domain is DTGVSQNPRHKITKRGQNVTFRCDPISEHNRLYWYRQTLGQGPEFLTYFQNEAQLEKSRLLSDRFSAERPKGSFSTLEIQRTEQGDSAMYLCASSPREGLYEQYFGPGTRLTVT.

The V call is TRBV6-5, the J call TRBJ1-3; D is unclear. V was shortened by 3 bases and J by 3 bases, with 12 bases between the two germline ends. The germline V gene has CDR1 MNHEY and CDR2 SVGAGI. The CDR3 sequence is 15 residues long. CDR3: CASSYFSGDGNTIYF. The DNA of the CDR3 is TGTGCCAGCAGTTATTTTTCAGGAGATGGAAACACCATATATTTT.

The chain is built from TRBV9 and TRBJ2-5; 7 bases fit TRBD1. CDR1 is SGDLS and CDR2 is YYNGEE in the germline V gene. With V trimmed by 4 bases and J by 4 bases, 10 bases remained unmatched. The CDR3 contains 15 residues. CDR3: CASSPATGSGETQYF. The CDR3 DNA reads TGTGCCAGCAGCCCAGCGACAGGGTCGGGAGAGACCCAGTACTTC.

The V and J genes are TRBV7-9 and TRBJ1-1, with D possibly matching TRBD1 (5 bases). CDR3 length equals 14 residues. Germline V gene data show CDR1 as SEHNR and CDR2 as FQNEAQ (reference sequence). Trimming cost V 5 bases and J 5 bases, with 15 bases left between them. CDR3 residues: CASSPRWGGTEAFF. In DNA form, the CDR3 reads TGTGCCAGCAGCCCCCGTTGGGGCGGAACTGAAGCTTTCTTT.

The J gene is TRBJ2-7, the V gene TRBV2; tentatively, D is TRBD1 (6 bases). CDR3 length equals 13 residues. Looked up from germline, CDR1 is SNHLY and CDR2 is FYNNEI. V dropped 5 bases and J dropped 6 bases, with 14 bases sitting between them. This chain's CDR3 is CASSLAGAREQYF. The CDR3 DNA sequence: TGTGCCAGCAGTCTCGCAGGGGCGCGCGAGCAGTACTTC.

The chain uses TRBV27 and TRBJ2-7; 8 bases line up with TRBD1. CDR3 length: 11 residues. CDR1 is MNHEY, CDR2 SMNVEV, per germline (reference sequence). V shed 8 bases, J shed 3 bases, and the junction held 0 bases outside the gene matches. The CDR3 region is CASGQGYEQYF. The CDR3 coding sequence is TGTGCCAGCGGACAGGGCTACGAGCAGTACTTC.

This sequence joins TRBV10-1 and TRBJ2-1; possible D gene TRBD1, 6 bases. CDR1 is WNHNN and CDR2 is SYGVQD in the germline V gene (reference sequence). The CDR3 is 13 residues long. V lost 9 bases and J 6 bases, leaving 15 bases between the germline ends. The CDR3 DNA follows: TGCGCCAGGCAGACAGGCCCCCCCAATGAGCAGTTCTTC. This encodes CARQTGPPNEQFF.

V is TRBV29-1 and J is TRBJ2-5; D is uncertain. The length of the CDR3 is 12 residues. Germline CDR1 SQVTM, CDR2 ANQGSEA. V was trimmed by 4 bases and J by 2 bases, leaving 8 bases between them. The DNA of the CDR3 is TGCAGCGTTGGAAGTGAACAAGAGACCCAGTACTTC. Protein sequence: CSVGSEQETQYF.

V is TRBV6-5 and J is TRBJ2-3, with D possibly called TRBD1 or TRBD2 (6 bases each). The CDR3 contains 15 residues. V dropped 4 bases and J dropped 4 bases, with 15 bases sitting between them. Germline V gives CDR1 MNHEY, CDR2 SVGAGI. CDR3 sequence reads: CASSLTGSGADTQYF. CDR3 in DNA: TGTGCCAGCAGTTTAACAGGGTCGGGAGCAGATACGCAGTATTTT.

As concerns this clone: The same CDR3 arises from other DNA sequences in this sample as well. This sequence joins TRBV27 and TRBJ2-7, with D perhaps being TRBD1 or TRBD2 (5 bases each). The CDR3 is 13 residues long. V lost 3 bases to trimming and J lost 2 bases, with 8 bases between them. Germline loops: CDR1 MNHEY, CDR2 SMNVEV (reference sequence). CDR3 sequence (DNA): TGTGCCAGCAGTTTCTTGGGGGCCTACGAGCAGTACTTC. Amino acid sequence: CASSFLGAYEQYF.

This chain connects TRBV9 to TRBJ1-5, with 11 bases identical to TRBD1. With 3 bases clipped from V and 5 bases from J, the junction kept 10 bases outside the gene matches. CDR1 and CDR2 (germline): SGDLS, YYNGEE. The length of the CDR3 is 17 residues. The CDR3 DNA follows: TGTGCCAGCAGCGCCCCGGACAGGGGGCAGCCGGATCAGCCCCAGCATTTT. Amino acids: CASSAPDRGQPDQPQHF. The full variable domain, with the rest looked up from reference TRBV9 and TRBJ1-5, is DSGVTQTPKHLITATGQRVTLRCSPRSGDLSVYWYQQSLDQGLQFLIQYYNGEERAKGNILERFSAQQFPDLHSELNLSSLELGDSALYFCASSAPDRGQPDQPQHFGDGTRLSIL.

V and J are TRBV5-6 and TRBJ2-7, with 7 bases matching TRBD1. Germline V gene lookup returns CDR1 SGHDT and CDR2 YYEEEE. The junction had 4 bases not matched to a gene; V was cut back by 2 bases and J by 2 bases. The CDR3 runs 14 residues. The CDR3 reads CASSFVGTAYEQYF. The DNA for the CDR3 is TGTGCCAGCAGCTTCGTAGGGACAGCCTACGAGCAGTACTTC. Full variable domain (missing parts from reference TRBV5-6 and TRBJ2-7): DAGVTQSPTHLIKTRGQQVTLRCSPKSGHDTVSWYQQALGQGPQFIFQYYEEEERQRGNFPDRFSGHQFPNYSSELNVNALLLGDSALYLCASSFVGTAYEQYFGPGTRLTVT.

V usage is TRBV2 and J usage is TRBJ2-3; D gene uncertain. Germline V lookup: CDR1 SNHLY, CDR2 FYNNEI. Trimming took 1 base from V and 1 from J, leaving 9 bases between them. CDR3 size: 15 residues. The CDR3 DNA follows: TGTGCCAGCAGTGAAGGCTCATTAGGCACAGATACGCAGTATTTT. As protein: CASSEGSLGTDTQYF.

This clone has only one observation. The J gene is TRBJ2-7, the V gene TRBV19, with 7 bases identical to TRBD2. CDR3 size: 15 residues. Germline CDR1 reads LNHDA; CDR2 reads SQIVND (reference sequence). V dropped 4 bases and J dropped 0; count of bases not matched to a gene: 6. CDR3 nucleotide sequence: TGTGCCAGTAGTAATAGCGGGCTCTACTCCTACGAGCAGTACTTC. Encoded protein: CASSNSGLYSYEQYF.

The rearrangement links TRBV6-1 to TRBJ2-7; the D call may be TRBD1 or TRBD2 (5 bases each). The V and J ends lost 10 bases and 3 bases respectively, with 19 bases between them. This CDR3 has 14 residues. Germline loops: CDR1 MNHNS, CDR2 SASEGT. CDR3 sequence: CATGARALNYEQYF. The CDR3 region has the DNA TGTGCCACCGGGGCCCGGGCCCTAAACTACGAGCAGTACTTC.